The 4 T cell receptor beta chains given below trace back to one sample, sequenced in a study of shared clonotypes between healthy human individuals. Assay: immunoSEQ multiplex PCR; the TCRdb copy retains only in-frame clones and omits some. The sample shows approximately 350,000 clones, around 96% of them seen only once. The specimen sequenced was memory CD8+ T cells sorted from blood. Subset reported: CD45RO+ cells pooled with CCR7-negative TemRA cells. Receptors were obtained from a man aged 30 to 45 in good health.

CDR3 sequence reads: CASSLAAKAGVGSYNEQFF. The CDR3 nucleotides are TGCGCCAGCAGCTTGGCCGCTAAAGCGGGAGTAGGATCCTACAATGAGCAGTTCTTC. The V and J genes are TRBV5-1 and TRBJ2-1; 8 bases are shared with TRBD2. V was pared by 0 bases and J by 1 base, with 12 bases of the junction left unmatched. Germline assignment: CDR1 SGHRS and CDR2 YFSETQ. There are 19 residues in the CDR3.

The rearrangement uses TRBV18 and TRBJ1-3; the D is unclear. The length of the CDR3 is 15 residues. Germline CDR1 and CDR2: KGHSH and LQKENI. The V and J ends lost 4 bases and 0 bases respectively, with 10 bases between them. CDR3 amino acids: CASSRQKTSGNTIYF. CDR3 DNA sequence: TGTGCCAGCTCACGGCAGAAGACCTCTGGAAACACCATATATTTT.

The V gene is TRBV7-9, the J gene TRBJ1-5; D is ambiguous. Trimming took 2 bases from V and 7 from J, leaving 9 bases between them. The CDR3 length is 13 residues. Germline lookup yields CDR1 SEHNR and CDR2 FQNEAQ (reference sequence). The DNA of the CDR3 is TGTGCCAGCAGCTTATCAGGTTCCCAGCCCCAGCATTTT. Protein sequence: CASSLSGSQPQHF.

The rearrangement joins TRBV7-9 to TRBJ1-1; 7 nucleotides agree with TRBD1. J lost 1 base, V lost 6 bases, and 2 bases had no gene match. The CDR3 extends over 13 amino acids. Germline V CDR1 and CDR2: SEHNR, FQNEAQ (reference sequence). Written as DNA, the CDR3 is TGTGCCAGCAGACGACAGGGGAACACTGAAGCTTTCTTT. Amino acids: CASRRQGNTEAFF. Looking up the rest from reference TRBV7-9 and TRBJ1-1 gives the full variable domain: DTGVSQNPRHKITKRGQNVTFRCDPISEHNRLYWYRQTLGQGPEFLTYFQNEAQLEKSRLLSDRFSAERPKGSFSTLEIQRTEQGDSAMYLCASRRQGNTEAFFGQGTRLTVV.